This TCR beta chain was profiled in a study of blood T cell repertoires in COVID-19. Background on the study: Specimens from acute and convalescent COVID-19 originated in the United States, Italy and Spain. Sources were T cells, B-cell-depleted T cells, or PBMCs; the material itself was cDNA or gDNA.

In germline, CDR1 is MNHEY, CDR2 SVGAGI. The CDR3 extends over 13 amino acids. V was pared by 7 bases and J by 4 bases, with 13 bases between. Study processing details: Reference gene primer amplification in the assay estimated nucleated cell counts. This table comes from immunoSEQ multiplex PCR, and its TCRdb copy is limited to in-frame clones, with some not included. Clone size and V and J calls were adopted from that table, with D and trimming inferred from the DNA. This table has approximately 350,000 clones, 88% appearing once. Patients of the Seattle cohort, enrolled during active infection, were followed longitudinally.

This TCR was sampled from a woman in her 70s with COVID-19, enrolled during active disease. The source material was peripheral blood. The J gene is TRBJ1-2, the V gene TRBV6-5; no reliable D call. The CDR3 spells CASKGRTLYGYTF. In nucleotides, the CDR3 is TGTGCCAGCAAGGGCAGGACTCTCTATGGCTACACCTTC.